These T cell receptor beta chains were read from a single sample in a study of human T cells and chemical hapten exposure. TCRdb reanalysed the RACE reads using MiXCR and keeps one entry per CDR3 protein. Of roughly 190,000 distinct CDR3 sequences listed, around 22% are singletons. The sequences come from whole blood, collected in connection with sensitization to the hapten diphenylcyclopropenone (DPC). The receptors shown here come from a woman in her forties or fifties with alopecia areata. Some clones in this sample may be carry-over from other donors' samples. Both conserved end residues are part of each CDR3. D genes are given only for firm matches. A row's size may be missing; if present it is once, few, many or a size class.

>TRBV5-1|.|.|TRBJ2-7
TGCGCCAGCAGCTTCGAGATATCTGCCTACGAGCAGTACTTC
CASSFEISAYEQYF
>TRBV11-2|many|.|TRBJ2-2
TGTGCCAGCAGCTTAGGGGGGGCGAACACCGGGGAGCTGTTTTTT
CASSLGGANTGELFF
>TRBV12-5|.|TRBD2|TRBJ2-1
TGTGCTAGTGGTTTGTACTACCCTTTACTAGCGGGAGACAACAATGAGCAGTTCTTC
CASGLYYPLLAGDNNEQFF
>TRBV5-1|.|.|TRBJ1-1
TGCGCCAGCAGCTTGGGCCCTGACACTGAAGCTTTCTTT
CASSLGPDTEAFF
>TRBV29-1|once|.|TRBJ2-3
TGCAGCGTTCGGCCAGGGGTCCCCACAACTACTAGCACAGATACGCAGTATTTT
CSVRPGVPTTTSTDTQYF
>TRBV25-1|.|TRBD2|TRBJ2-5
TGTGCCAGCAGTGCTGGACTAGCGGGAACAGAGACCCAGTACTTC
CASSAGLAGTETQYF
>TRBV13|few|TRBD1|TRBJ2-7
TGTGCCAGCAGCTCCTATCCCGGGACAGGGGTTGGAGACTACGAGCAGTACTTC
CASSSYPGTGVGDYEQYF
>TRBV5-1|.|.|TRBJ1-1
TGCGCCAGCAGCTGGAGTGAGGGGACTGAAGCTTTCTTT
CASSWSEGTEAFF
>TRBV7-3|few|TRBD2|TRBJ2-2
TGTGCCAGCAGCCGAGGACTAGCGGGAGGCACCGGGGAGCTGTTTTTT
CASSRGLAGGTGELFF
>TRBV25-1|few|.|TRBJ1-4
TGTGCCAGCAGTGAGTGGGGGCCGGGTGAAAAACTGTTTTTT
CASSEWGPGEKLFF
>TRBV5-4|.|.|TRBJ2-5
TGTGCCAGCAGCTTCGTACCCGGACGGCAACAAGAGACCCAGTACTTC
CASSFVPGRQQETQYF
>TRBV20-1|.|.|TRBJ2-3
TGCAGTGCTAGAGATCCGGGAGTGGCAGATACGCAGTATTTT
CSARDPGVADTQYF
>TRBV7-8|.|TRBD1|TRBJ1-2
TGTGCCAGCAGCTGGGGGACAGGGGATGGCTACACCTTC
CASSWGTGDGYTF
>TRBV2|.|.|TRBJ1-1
TGTGCCAGCAGTGGGTGGACACAGAACACTGAAGCTTTCTTT
CASSGWTQNTEAFF
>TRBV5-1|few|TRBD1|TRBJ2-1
TGCGCCAGCAGCTTGGGACAGGGTTACAATGAGCAGTTCTTC
CASSLGQGYNEQFF
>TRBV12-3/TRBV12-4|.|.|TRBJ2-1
TGTGCCAGTAGGAGCAATCGTGGTTTGGGGGCGCAGTTCTTC
CASRSNRGLGAQFF
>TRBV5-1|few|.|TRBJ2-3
TGCGCCAGCAGCCGCATGGGCGGCCAGGCGATCGGAGATACGCAGTATTTT
CASSRMGGQAIGDTQYF
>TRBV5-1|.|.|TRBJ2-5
TGCGCCAGCAGCTTGGTGGGGGCCCAAGAGACCCAGTACTTC
CASSLVGAQETQYF
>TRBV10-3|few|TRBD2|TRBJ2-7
TGTGCCATCAGTGTAGCGGGGACTAGTCCCTACGAGCAGTACTTC
CAISVAGTSPYEQYF
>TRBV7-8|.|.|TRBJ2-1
TGTGCCAGCAGCTTATTCACGGGAGCGGGCAATGAGCAGTTCTTC
CASSLFTGAGNEQFF
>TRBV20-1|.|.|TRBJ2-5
TGCAGTGCTAGAGATTACATACAAGAGACCCAGTACTTC
CSARDYIQETQYF
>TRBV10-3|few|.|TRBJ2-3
TGTGCCATCACTGGGGGCCCCACCACAGATACGCAGTATTTT
CAITGGPTTDTQYF
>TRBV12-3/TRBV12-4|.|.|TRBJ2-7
TGTGCCAGCAGTTTACACCGCTACGAGCAGTACTTC
CASSLHRYEQYF
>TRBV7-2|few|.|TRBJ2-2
TGTGCCAGCAGCCGACACGGGGAGCTGTTTTTT
CASSRHGELFF
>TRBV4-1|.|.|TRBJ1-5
TGCGCCAGCAGCCAAGATCCCAATCAGCCCCAGCATTTT
CASSQDPNQPQHF
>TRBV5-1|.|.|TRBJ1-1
TGCGCCAGCAGCTTTTTTTTCTCGAGAAATGGGGAAGCTTTCTTT
CASSFFFSRNGEAFF
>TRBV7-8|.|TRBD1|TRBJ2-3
TGTGCCAGCAGCTTAGGGTTGGGACAGGGAGTGGATACGCAGTATTTT
CASSLGLGQGVDTQYF
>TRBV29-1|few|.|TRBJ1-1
TGCAGCGCAACGGAAGGGCAGTTCACTGAAGCTTTCTTT
CSATEGQFTEAFF
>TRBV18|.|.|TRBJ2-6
TGTGCCAGCTCACCCAAATCATCAGGGGCCAACGTCCTGACTTTC
CASSPKSSGANVLTF
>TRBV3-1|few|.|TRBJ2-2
TGTGCCAGCAGACCCCCCGGGGTTTCAGGCACCGGGGAGCTGTTTTTT
CASRPPGVSGTGELFF